The sequence of this T cell receptor beta chain was determined in a study of T cell responses to AZD1222 COVID-19 vaccine. Clones were read by immunoSEQ multiplex PCR, and TCRdb kept only the in-frame ones, dropping some. In the table there are about 140,000 clones, roughly 90% of which are singletons. Study results and limitations: White British donors predominated, females outnumbered males, and clonal diversity was possibly underestimated. Along spike, vaccine-associated CD4 TCRs were found throughout, with dominance at 160-218 and 743-854. Only 6 or 7 AZD1222 recipients tested seropositive at baseline.

Note on this clone: Its antigen is currently unknown.

The source is an adult who received the AZD1222 COVID-19 vaccine. Sample: peripheral blood, taken 28 days after the second AZD1222 dose.

CDR3 DNA sequence: TGTGCCAGTAGTATACCGGGGACAGGTGTCCACGAGCAGTACTTC. This codes for CASSIPGTGVHEQYF. This chain connects TRBV19 to TRBJ2-7, with TRBD1 identical over 8 bases. V was pared by 2 bases and J by 5 bases, with 8 bases of the junction left unmatched. The CDR3 extends over 15 amino acids. Germline loops: CDR1 LNHDA, CDR2 SQIVND (reference sequence).